The source of this T cell receptor (beta chain) is a study of blood T cell repertoires in COVID-19 (TCRdb year 2020). Context from the whole study: Collaborator samples came from the United States, Italy and Spain and covered acute and convalescent phases of COVID-19. The prospective study material was composed of cDNA or gDNA derived from T cells, B-cell-depleted T cells, or PBMCs. The dataset comprised deeply sampled blood TCRbeta repertoires from subjects exposed to, actively infected with, or recovered from COVID-19. The repertoires were released in a freely available public database meant as a resource for research on the immune response to SARS-CoV-2. Samples were obtained from the ongoing ImmuneRACE study (first 160 participants) and from about 1,300 subjects provided by 6 global collaborators. Nearly every sample came with metadata listing a de-identified subject ID, COVID-19 status, age in years and sex. Where available, HLA class I and class II types were obtained from metadata supplied by the sample provider rather than from assay-based typing.

TCRbeta CDR3 regions were amplified from genomic DNA by means of the immunoSEQ Assay, a bias-controlled multiplex PCR. Per the source publication's procedure: The number of nucleated cells in each sample was estimated from the amplification of reference gene primers within the assay. Sequence reads were collapsed and filtered to measure the absolute abundance of every unique TCRbeta CDR3 rearrangement. For each sample, productive Simpson clonality was calculated as the square root of Simpson's diversity index over productive rearrangements. TCRdb obtained this table from immuneACCESS and retained in-frame rearrangements with V and J assigned. These tables miss some clones; where compared with another copy, unresolved V genes account for less than half of the shortfall, and the remainder is unexplained. V and J calls and clone size are copied from that table; D and trimming were computed from the DNA. The sample records roughly 430,000 clones, more than 70% of which are singletons. The biggest ten clones account for about 1.5% of the sample.

Participants in the prospective study were enrolled through a virtual design, were aged about 18 to 100 years, and lived in roughly 24 United States geographic areas. To assign participants to cohorts, the prospective study relied on clinical history that participants themselves reported in a screening survey and a study questionnaire. Exposed participants were defined as having been in contact with someone with a PCR-confirmed or clinician-diagnosed COVID-19 case within 2 weeks of study entry. In the prospective study, mobile phlebotomists collected whole blood, serum and a nasopharyngeal or oropharyngeal swab from each participant. Prospective study participants could optionally give additional blood draws and questionnaires over an approximately two-month period. Prospective study blood samples were shipped either frozen or at room temperature before DNA extraction. Overall study outcomes, separate from this receptor: The amount of clinical and demographic metadata varied by source and participant and was provided uncurated.

Note on this clone: The target of this receptor is not known. Base qualities are missing; no much larger clone stands one base away.

V loses 3 bases of germline sequence and J loses 0 bases, and the interval between the two ends is 12 bases. The germline V gene (reference sequence) sets CDR1 to SEHNR and CDR2 to FQNEAQ. The CDR3 has 15 amino acids, counting the end cysteine and phenylalanine. Left in the record is the CDR3 DNA by itself, 45 bases read in frame from the first base. This clonotype was obtained from a woman aged 18-35 years who had been exposed to COVID-19. The source material was PBMCs or T cells enriched from blood (not recorded which). The chain employs TRBV7-9 and TRBJ2-7; TRBD1 might be the D gene, on 5 matching bases. Here the CDR3 is given as CASSFLQGDSYEQYF. The DNA reads as follows: TGTGCCAGCAGCTTCCTTCAGGGCGACTCCTACGAGCAGTACTTC. Extended through the reference TRBV7-9 and TRBJ2-7 proteins, this CDR3 yields the full variable domain: DTGVSQNPRHKITKRGQNVTFRCDPISEHNRLYWYRQTLGQGPEFLTYFQNEAQLEKSRLLSDRFSAERPKGSFSTLEIQRTEQGDSAMYLCASSFLQGDSYEQYFGPGTRLTVT.